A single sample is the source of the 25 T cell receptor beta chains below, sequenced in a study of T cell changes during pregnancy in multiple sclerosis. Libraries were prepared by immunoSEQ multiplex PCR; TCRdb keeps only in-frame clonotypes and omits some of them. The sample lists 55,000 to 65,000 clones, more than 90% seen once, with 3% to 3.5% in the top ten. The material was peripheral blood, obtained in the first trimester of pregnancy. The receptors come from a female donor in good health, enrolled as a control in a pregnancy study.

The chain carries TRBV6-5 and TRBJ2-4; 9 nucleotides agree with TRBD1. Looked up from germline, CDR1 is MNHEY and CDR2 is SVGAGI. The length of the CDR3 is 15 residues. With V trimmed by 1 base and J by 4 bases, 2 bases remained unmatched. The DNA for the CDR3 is TGTGCCAGCAGTTACTTTGGGACAGGGAAAAACATTCAGTACTTC. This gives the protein CASSYFGTGKNIQYF.

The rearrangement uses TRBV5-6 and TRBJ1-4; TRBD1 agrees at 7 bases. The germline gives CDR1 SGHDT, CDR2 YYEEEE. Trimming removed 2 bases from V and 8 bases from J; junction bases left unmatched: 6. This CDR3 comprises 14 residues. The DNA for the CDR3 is TGTGCCAGCAGCTTAGTACAGGGGTCGGAAAAACTGTTTTTT. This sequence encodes CASSLVQGSEKLFF. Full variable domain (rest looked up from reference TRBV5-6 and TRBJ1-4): DAGVTQSPTHLIKTRGQQVTLRCSPKSGHDTVSWYQQALGQGPQFIFQYYEEEERQRGNFPDRFSGHQFPNYSSELNVNALLLGDSALYLCASSLVQGSEKLFFGSGTQLSVL.

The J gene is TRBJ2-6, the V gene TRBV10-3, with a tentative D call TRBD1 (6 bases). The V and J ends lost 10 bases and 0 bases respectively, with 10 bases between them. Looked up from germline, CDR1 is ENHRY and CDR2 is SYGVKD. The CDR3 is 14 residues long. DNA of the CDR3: TGTGCCACCCGGACAGACTCTGGGGCCAACGTCCTGACTTTC. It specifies CATRTDSGANVLTF.

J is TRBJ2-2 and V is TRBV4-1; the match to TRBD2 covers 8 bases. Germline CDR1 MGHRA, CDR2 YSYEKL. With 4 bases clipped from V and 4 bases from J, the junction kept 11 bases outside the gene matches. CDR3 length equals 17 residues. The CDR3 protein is CASSPLRGARGTGELFF. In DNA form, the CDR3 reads TGCGCCAGCAGCCCCTTGCGGGGGGCTCGAGGCACCGGGGAGCTGTTTTTT.

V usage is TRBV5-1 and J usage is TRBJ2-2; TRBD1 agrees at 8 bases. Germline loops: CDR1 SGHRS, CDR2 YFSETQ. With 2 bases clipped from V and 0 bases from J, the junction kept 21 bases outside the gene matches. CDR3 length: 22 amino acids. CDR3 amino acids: CASSFYPRGRGPHRPNTGELFF. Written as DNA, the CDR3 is TGCGCCAGCAGCTTCTACCCCCGGGGCAGGGGGCCCCATCGCCCGAACACCGGGGAGCTGTTTTTT.

The CDR3 bases are TGTGCCCCGAAAATGGGGAGAAATGACGAGCAGTACTTC. Encoded protein: CAPKMGRNDEQYF. The chain employs TRBV15 and TRBJ2-7, with D maybe TRBD2 (5 bases). This CDR3 comprises 13 residues. CDR1 is LNHNV, CDR2 YYDKDF, per germline (reference sequence). The ends were cut back, 11 bases at V and 5 bases at J, with 19 bases in the middle. Filled out from reference TRBV15 and TRBJ2-7, the complete variable domain reads DAMVIQNPRYQVTQFGKPVTLSCSQTLNHNVMYWYQQKSSQAPKLLFHYYDKDFNNEADTPDNFQSRRPNTSFCFLDIRSPGLGDTAMYLCAPKMGRNDEQYFGPGTRLTVT.

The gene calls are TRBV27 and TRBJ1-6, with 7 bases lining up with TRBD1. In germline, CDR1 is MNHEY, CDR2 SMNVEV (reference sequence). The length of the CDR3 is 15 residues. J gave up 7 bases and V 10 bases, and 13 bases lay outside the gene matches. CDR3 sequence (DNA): TGTGCCACCAGGTGGGGGAGAGGGGGCAATTCACCCCTCCACTTT. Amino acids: CATRWGRGGNSPLHF.

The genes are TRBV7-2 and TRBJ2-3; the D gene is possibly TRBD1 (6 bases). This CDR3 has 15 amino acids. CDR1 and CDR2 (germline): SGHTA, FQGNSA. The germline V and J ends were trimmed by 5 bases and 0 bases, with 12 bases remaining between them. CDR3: CASSDRRRSTDTQYF. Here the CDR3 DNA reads TGTGCCAGCAGCGACAGGAGACGAAGCACAGATACGCAGTATTTT.

The chain's CDR3 is CASSTWTGTTDTQYF. CDR3 nucleotide sequence: TGTGCCAGCAGCACGTGGACAGGTACCACAGATACGCAGTATTTT. The genes are TRBV11-1 and TRBJ2-3; 7 bases line up with TRBD1. V shed 5 bases and J 2 bases; nucleotides not matched to a gene: 7. This CDR3 contains 15 residues. CDR1 is SGHAT, CDR2 FQDESV, per germline (reference sequence).

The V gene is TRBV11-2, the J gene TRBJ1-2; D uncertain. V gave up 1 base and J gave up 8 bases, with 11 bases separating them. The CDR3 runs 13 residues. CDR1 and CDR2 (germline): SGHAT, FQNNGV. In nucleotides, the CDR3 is TGTGCCAGCAGCTTAGGGTCGTTTCAGGGCTACACCTTC. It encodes CASSLGSFQGYTF.

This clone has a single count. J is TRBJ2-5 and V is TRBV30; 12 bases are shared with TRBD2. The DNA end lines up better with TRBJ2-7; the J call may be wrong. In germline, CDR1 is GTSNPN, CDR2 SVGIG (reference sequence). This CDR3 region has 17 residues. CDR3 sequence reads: CAWSGLAGAADSYEQYF. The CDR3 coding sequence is TGTGCCTGGAGTGGACTAGCGGGGGCCGCCGACTCCTACGAGCAGTACTTC.

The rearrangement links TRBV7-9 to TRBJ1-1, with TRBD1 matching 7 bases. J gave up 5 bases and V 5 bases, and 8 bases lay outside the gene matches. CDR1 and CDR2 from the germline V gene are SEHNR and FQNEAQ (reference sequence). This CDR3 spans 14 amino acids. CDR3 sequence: CASSKTGIGTEAFF. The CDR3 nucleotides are TGTGCCAGCAGCAAGACAGGGATAGGGACTGAAGCTTTCTTT. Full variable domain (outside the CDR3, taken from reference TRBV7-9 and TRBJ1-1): DTGVSQNPRHKITKRGQNVTFRCDPISEHNRLYWYRQTLGQGPEFLTYFQNEAQLEKSRLLSDRFSAERPKGSFSTLEIQRTEQGDSAMYLCASSKTGIGTEAFFGQGTRLTVV.

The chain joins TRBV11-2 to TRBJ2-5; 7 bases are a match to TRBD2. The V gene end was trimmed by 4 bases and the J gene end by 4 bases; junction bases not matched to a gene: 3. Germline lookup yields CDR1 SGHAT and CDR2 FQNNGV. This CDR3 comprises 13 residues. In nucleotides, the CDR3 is TGTGCCAGCAGCTCCGGACTAGTAGAGACCCAGTACTTC. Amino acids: CASSSGLVETQYF.

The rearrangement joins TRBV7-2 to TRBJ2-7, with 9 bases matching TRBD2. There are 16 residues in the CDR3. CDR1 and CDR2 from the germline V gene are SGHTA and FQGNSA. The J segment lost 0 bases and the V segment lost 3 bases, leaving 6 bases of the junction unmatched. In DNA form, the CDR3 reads TGTGCCAGCAGCTTGGTAGCGGGAGATTTCTCCTACGAGCAGTACTTC. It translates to CASSLVAGDFSYEQYF.

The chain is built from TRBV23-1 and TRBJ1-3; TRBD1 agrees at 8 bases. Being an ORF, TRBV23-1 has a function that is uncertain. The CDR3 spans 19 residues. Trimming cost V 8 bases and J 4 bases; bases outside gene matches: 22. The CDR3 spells CASDLSGTGLSPPGNTIYF. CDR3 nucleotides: TGCGCCAGCGATCTATCCGGGACAGGTCTATCCCCCCCGGGAAACACCATATATTTT.

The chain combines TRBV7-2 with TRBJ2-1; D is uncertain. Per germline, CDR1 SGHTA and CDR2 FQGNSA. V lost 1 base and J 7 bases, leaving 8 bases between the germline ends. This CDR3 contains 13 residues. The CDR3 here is CASSLVEVNEQFF. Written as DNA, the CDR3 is TGTGCCAGCAGCTTAGTCGAGGTGAATGAGCAGTTCTTC.

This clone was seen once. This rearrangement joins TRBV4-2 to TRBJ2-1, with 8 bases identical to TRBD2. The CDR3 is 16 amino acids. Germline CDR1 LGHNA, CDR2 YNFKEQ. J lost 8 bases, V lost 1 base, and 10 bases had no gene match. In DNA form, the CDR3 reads TGTGCCAGCAGCCAAGCGGCCGGGGGGGCCCGGGATGAGCAGTTCTTC. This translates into CASSQAAGGARDEQFF.

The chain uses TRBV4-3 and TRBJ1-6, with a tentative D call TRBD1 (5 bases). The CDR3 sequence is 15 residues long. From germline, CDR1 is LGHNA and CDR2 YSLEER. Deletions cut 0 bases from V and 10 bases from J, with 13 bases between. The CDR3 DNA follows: TGCGCCAGCAGCCAAGATGGCCAGGGTGGGTCACCCCTCCACTTT. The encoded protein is CASSQDGQGGSPLHF.

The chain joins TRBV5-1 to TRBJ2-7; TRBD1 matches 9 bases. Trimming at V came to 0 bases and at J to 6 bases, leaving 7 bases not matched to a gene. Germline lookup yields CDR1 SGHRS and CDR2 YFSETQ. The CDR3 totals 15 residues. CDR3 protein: CASSLVAQGAAEQYF. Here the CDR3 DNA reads TGCGCCAGCAGCTTGGTCGCACAGGGGGCCGCCGAGCAGTACTTC.

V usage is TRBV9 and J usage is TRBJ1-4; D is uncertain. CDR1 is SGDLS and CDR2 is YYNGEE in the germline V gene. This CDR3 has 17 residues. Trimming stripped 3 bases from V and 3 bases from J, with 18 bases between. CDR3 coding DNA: TGTGCCAGCAGCGCCCCTCCCCAGGTTCGTCCTAATGAAAAACTGTTTTTT. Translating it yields CASSAPPQVRPNEKLFF.

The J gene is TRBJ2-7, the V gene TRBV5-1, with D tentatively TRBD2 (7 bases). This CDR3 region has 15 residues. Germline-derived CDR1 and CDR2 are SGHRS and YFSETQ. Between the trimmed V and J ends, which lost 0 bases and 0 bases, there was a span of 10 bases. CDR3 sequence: CASSLGGGASYEQYF. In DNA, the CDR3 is TGCGCCAGCAGCTTGGGAGGGGGGGCCTCCTACGAGCAGTACTTC.

The CDR3 reads CASRTVSSNQPQHF. The CDR3 DNA reads as TGTGCCAGCAGGACAGTTTCCAGCAATCAGCCCCAGCATTTT. The chain is built from TRBV2 and TRBJ1-5; D perhaps matches TRBD1 (5 bases). V was shortened by 6 bases and J by 1 base, with 10 bases between the two germline ends. The CDR3 is 14 amino acids. Germline values: CDR1 SNHLY, CDR2 FYNNEI.

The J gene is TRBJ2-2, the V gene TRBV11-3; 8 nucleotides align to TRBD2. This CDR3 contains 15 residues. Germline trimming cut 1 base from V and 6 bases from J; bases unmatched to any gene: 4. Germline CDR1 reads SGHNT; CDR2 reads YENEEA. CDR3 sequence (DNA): TGTGCCAGCAGCTTAGGAGATAGCGGGGCCGGGGAGCTGTTTTTT. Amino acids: CASSLGDSGAGELFF.

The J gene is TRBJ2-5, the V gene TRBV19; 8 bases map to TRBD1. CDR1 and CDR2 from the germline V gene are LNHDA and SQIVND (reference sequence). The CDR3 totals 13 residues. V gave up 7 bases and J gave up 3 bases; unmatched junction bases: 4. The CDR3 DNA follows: TGTGCCAGTACAGGGGGCAGGGAAGAGACCCAGTACTTC. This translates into CASTGGREETQYF.

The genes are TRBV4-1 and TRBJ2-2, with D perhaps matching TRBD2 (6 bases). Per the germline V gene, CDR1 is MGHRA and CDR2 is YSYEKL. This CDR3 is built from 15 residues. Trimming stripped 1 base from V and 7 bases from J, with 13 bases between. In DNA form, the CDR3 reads TGCGCCAGCAGCCAAGGCCTAGCGAAGGACGGGGAGCTGTTTTTT. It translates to CASSQGLAKDGELFF.